This T cell receptor beta chain was identified in a study of identical twins. Findings and limits, study-wide: Within cord blood, abundant beta clonotypes carried fewer insertions, but memory repertoires showed no such trend. In drawing conclusions, the study used cross-sectional statistical analysis and did not follow the same donors. Out-of-frame alpha sequences shared by twins showed excess low generation probability.

It was template switching that added a universal primer site, and there were unique molecular identifiers on the cDNA. TCRdb passed the 5' RACE reads through MiXCR, listing each CDR3 protein once. Among 250,000 to 300,000 distinct CDR3 sequences listed, about 9% were seen once. V lost 3 bases and J lost 1, with 10 bases in between. Looked up from germline, CDR1 is DFQATT and CDR2 is SNEGSKA (reference sequence). This CDR3 spans 14 amino acids. This clonotype was detected a few times. Its specificity is not known. The same sample was also used in a study of yellow fever vaccine responses in identical twins.

V usage is TRBV20-1 and J usage is TRBJ2-1; D ambiguous. The specimen sequenced was CD8+ T cells sorted from blood. This receptor was taken from a woman between 18 and 30 years old in good health. CDR3 sequence (DNA): TGCAGTGCTAGTATTGGGCGGTCCTACAATGAGCAGTTCTTC. Translating it yields CSASIGRSYNEQFF.